This is a list of T cell receptor beta chains from one sample in a study of T cell responses to AZD1222 COVID-19 vaccine. The data were produced by immunoSEQ multiplex PCR, yet TCRdb's version contains in-frame clones alone and is incomplete. This sample has roughly 110,000 clones; 90% to 95% occur once, and the top ten carry roughly 4.5%. The sequencing used peripheral blood, collected on day 0 of AZD1222 vaccination. The source of these receptors is an adult in good health. The CDR3 runs from the conserved cysteine through the conserved F or W. Fields, in order: CDR3 length, D gene, J gene, V gene, clone size, CDR3 protein, CDR3 DNA. The D gene is left open where the match is weak. Clone size is given for some rows only: seen once, a few or many times, or a class if the clone is expanded.

length: 15
D: NA
J: TRBJ2-7
V: TRBV7-2
size: NA
CDR3: CASSLAPGITYEQYF
DNA: TGTGCCAGCAGCTTAGCGCCAGGGATCACCTACGAGCAGTACTTC

length: 14
D: TRBD1
J: TRBJ2-2
V: TRBV24-1
size: NA
CDR3: CATRGQGASGELFF
DNA: TGTGCCACCAGAGGGCAGGGGGCTTCTGGGGAGCTGTTTTTT

length: 16
D: NA
J: TRBJ1-3
V: TRBV7-3
size: NA
CDR3: CASSPQGGSSGNTIYF
DNA: TGTGCCAGCAGCCCGCAGGGAGGGAGCTCTGGAAACACCATATATTTT

length: 13
D: NA
J: TRBJ1-3
V: TRBV7-2
size: NA
CDR3: CASSYSGGNTIYF
DNA: TGTGCCAGCAGCTACAGTGGTGGAAACACCATATATTTT

length: 13
D: TRBD1
J: TRBJ2-7
V: TRBV7-7
size: NA
CDR3: CASSLTGVGEQYF
DNA: TGTGCCAGCAGCTTGACAGGGGTGGGGGAGCAGTACTTC

length: 14
D: NA
J: TRBJ2-6
V: TRBV7-9
size: few
CDR3: CASSPGAGANVLTF
DNA: TGTGCCAGCAGCCCCGGGGCTGGGGCCAACGTCCTGACTTTC

length: 12
D: NA
J: TRBJ1-5
V: TRBV3-1/TRBV3-2
size: once
CDR3: CASSHLNQPQHF
DNA: TGTGCCAGCAGCCACCTTAATCAGCCCCAGCATTTT

length: 15
D: NA
J: TRBJ1-3
V: TRBV4-3
size: NA
CDR3: CASSPTGYSGNTIYF
DNA: TGCGCCAGCAGCCCTACAGGTTACTCTGGAAACACCATATATTTT

length: 13
D: TRBD1
J: TRBJ1-4
V: TRBV7-7
size: NA
CDR3: CASSPSDRGKLFF
DNA: TGTGCTAGCAGCCCCTCAGACAGGGGAAAACTGTTTTTT

length: 20
D: NA
J: TRBJ2-6
V: TRBV19
size: NA
CDR3: CASSIVQPGGGGSGANVLTF
DNA: TGTGCCAGTAGTATAGTTCAACCTGGGGGAGGGGGCTCTGGGGCCAACGTCCTGACTTTC

length: 13
D: TRBD1
J: TRBJ1-1
V: TRBV29-1
size: NA
CDR3: CSVEGTGSTEAFF
DNA: TGCAGCGTTGAAGGGACAGGGAGCACTGAAGCTTTCTTT

length: 14
D: NA
J: TRBJ1-4
V: TRBV6-5
size: once
CDR3: CASSRVGGDEKLFF
DNA: TGTGCCAGCAGCAGGGTGGGCGGAGACGAAAAACTGTTTTTT

length: 14
D: NA
J: TRBJ2-2
V: TRBV4-3
size: NA
CDR3: CASSQEYRTGELFF
DNA: TGCGCCAGCAGCCAAGAATACAGAACCGGGGAGCTGTTTTTT

length: 13
D: NA
J: TRBJ2-1
V: TRBV7-7
size: NA
CDR3: CASSPTNTNEQFF
DNA: TGTGCTAGCAGCCCGACTAATACCAATGAGCAGTTCTTC

length: 14
D: NA
J: TRBJ2-2
V: TRBV25-1
size: NA
CDR3: CASSSQGSTGELFF
DNA: TGTGCCAGCAGCTCACAGGGTTCCACCGGGGAGCTGTTTTTT

length: 12
D: NA
J: TRBJ1-1
V: TRBV30
size: NA
CDR3: CAWRGSNTEAFF
DNA: TGTGCCTGGAGAGGGTCGAACACTGAAGCTTTCTTT

length: 15
D: TRBD1
J: TRBJ1-1
V: TRBV7-6
size: NA
CDR3: CASSTRTGWNTEAFF
DNA: TGTGCCAGCAGCACGAGGACAGGGTGGAACACTGAAGCTTTCTTT

length: 15
D: TRBD1
J: TRBJ2-1
V: TRBV5-1
size: NA
CDR3: CASSLPQGEYNEQFF
DNA: TGCGCCAGCAGCTTGCCTCAGGGGGAGTACAATGAGCAGTTCTTC

length: 15
D: NA
J: TRBJ2-7
V: TRBV5-6
size: once
CDR3: CASSLVGGVDYEQYF
DNA: TGTGCCAGCAGCTTGGTAGGGGGAGTAGACTACGAGCAGTACTTC

length: 14
D: NA
J: TRBJ2-7
V: TRBV6-2/TRBV6-3
size: NA
CDR3: CASSLNMGWYEQYF
DNA: TGTGCCAGCAGTTTGAACATGGGGTGGTACGAGCAGTACTTC

length: 16
D: NA
J: TRBJ2-1
V: TRBV27
size: NA
CDR3: CASSLVGGRASNEQFF
DNA: TGTGCCAGCAGTTTAGTTGGGGGCCGGGCCTCCAACGAGCAGTTCTTC

length: 15
D: TRBD1
J: TRBJ1-1
V: TRBV6-5
size: NA
CDR3: CASSYPTGEGTEAFF
DNA: TGTGCCAGCAGTTACCCTACAGGGGAGGGCACTGAAGCTTTCTTT

length: 15
D: NA
J: TRBJ1-2
V: TRBV24-1
size: NA
CDR3: CATSDFSRGTIGYTF
DNA: TGTGCCACCAGTGATTTTAGCCGCGGGACAATTGGCTACACCTTC

length: 14
D: NA
J: TRBJ1-1
V: TRBV4-1
size: NA
CDR3: CASSQVGGRYLAFF
DNA: TGCGCCAGCAGCCAAGTTGGCGGGAGGTATTTGGCTTTCTTT

length: 12
D: NA
J: TRBJ1-1
V: TRBV7-9
size: NA
CDR3: CASSLGPAEAFF
DNA: TGTGCCAGCAGCTTAGGGCCCGCCGAAGCTTTCTTT

length: 13
D: TRBD1
J: TRBJ2-7
V: TRBV10-3
size: NA
CDR3: CAIRMTGGHEQYF
DNA: TGTGCCATCAGGATGACAGGGGGCCACGAGCAGTACTTC

length: 13
D: NA
J: TRBJ1-1
V: TRBV12-3/TRBV12-4
size: NA
CDR3: CASSPTGHTEAFF
DNA: TGTGCCAGCAGCCCCACAGGTCACACTGAAGCTTTCTTT

length: 15
D: NA
J: TRBJ2-7
V: TRBV27
size: NA
CDR3: CASSFGQGGPYEQYF
DNA: TGTGCCAGCAGTTTTGGGCAGGGGGGCCCCTACGAGCAGTACTTC

length: 15
D: NA
J: TRBJ1-4
V: TRBV9
size: NA
CDR3: CASSVVSGHGEKLFF
DNA: TGTGCCAGCAGCGTAGTATCGGGACATGGTGAAAAACTGTTTTTT

length: 16
D: NA
J: TRBJ1-6
V: TRBV5-1
size: NA
CDR3: CASSPRTMSRDSPLHF
DNA: TGCGCCAGCAGCCCACGGACAATGAGCCGTGATTCACCCCTCCACTTT

length: 15
D: TRBD1
J: TRBJ1-5
V: TRBV7-7
size: NA
CDR3: CASSPGQGFNQPQHF
DNA: TGTGCTAGCAGCCCGGGACAGGGATTCAATCAGCCCCAGCATTTT

length: 14
D: TRBD1
J: TRBJ2-5
V: TRBV19
size: few
CDR3: CASSPTGGAKTQYF
DNA: TGTGCCAGTAGTCCGACAGGGGGCGCGAAGACCCAGTACTTC

length: 13
D: TRBD1
J: TRBJ2-7
V: TRBV19
size: NA
CDR3: CASSSTGVNEQYF
DNA: TGTGCCAGTAGTTCGACAGGGGTCAACGAGCAGTACTTC

length: 13
D: NA
J: TRBJ1-1
V: TRBV27
size: NA
CDR3: CASSPRLNTEAFF
DNA: TGTGCCAGCAGTCCCCGCTTGAACACTGAAGCTTTCTTT

length: 13
D: NA
J: TRBJ1-4
V: TRBV10-2
size: NA
CDR3: CASSGYAGEKLFF
DNA: TGCGCCAGCAGTGGGTACGCTGGAGAAAAACTGTTTTTT

length: 18
D: TRBD2
J: TRBJ2-1
V: TRBV19
size: NA
CDR3: CASSIAPLAGGLLDEQFF
DNA: TGTGCCAGTAGTATAGCCCCGTTAGCGGGGGGCCTGTTGGATGAGCAGTTCTTC

length: 14
D: TRBD1
J: TRBJ1-2
V: TRBV6-4
size: NA
CDR3: CASSVTTGDYGYTF
DNA: TGTGCCAGCTCAGTGACTACAGGGGACTATGGCTACACCTTC

length: 14
D: TRBD2
J: TRBJ2-7
V: TRBV4-2
size: NA
CDR3: CASSQEASGGAQYF
DNA: TGTGCCAGCAGCCAAGAGGCTAGCGGGGGGGCCCAGTACTTC

length: 11
D: NA
J: TRBJ2-1
V: TRBV3-1/TRBV3-2
size: NA
CDR3: CASSQGHEQFF
DNA: TGTGCCAGCAGCCAAGGCCATGAGCAGTTCTTC